This T cell receptor (beta chain) came from a study of control samples from healthy donors and cancer patients. Libraries were prepared by immunoSEQ multiplex PCR; TCRdb keeps only in-frame clonotypes and omits some of them. This sample has roughly 70,000 clones, with about 95% found just once. CDR3 length: 15 amino acids. The V and J ends lost 1 base and 2 bases respectively, with 9 bases between them. Germline CDR1 reads MGHRA; CDR2 reads YSYEKL. Sequenced sample: blood. V is TRBV4-1 and J is TRBJ1-3; D is undetermined. This receptor was taken from a woman in her 30s in good health. The CDR3 reads CASSQGTLPGNTIYF. DNA of the CDR3: TGCGCCAGCAGCCAAGGGACGCTTCCTGGAAACACCATATATTTT.